This paragraph reports one T cell receptor beta chain. This clonotype was observed at least ten times. No antigen is known for it. No base qualities exist here, and no much larger clone lies one base off it. For repertoire sequencing, TCR beta CDR3 regions were amplified from RNA transcripts. The first round of RT-PCR was done with HTBI primers and the Qiagen OneStep RT-PCR kit, and was followed by a second round of multiplex PCR, then size selection and purification. Libraries were sequenced on an Illumina HiSeq2000 using paired-end 100 bp reads. As for the original processing: SOAPnuke was used to process the reads, removing any read that contained adapters or uncalled bases, had a mean Phred below 15, or lacked an exact match to the constant primer or identifier. COPE v1.2.5 was used to merge high-quality paired reads. Unique nucleotide sequences were defined as clonotypes and aligned to IMGT TRB V, D and J references using MiTCR v1.1. Analysis was restricted to V-J combinations with a frequency above 0.0001, which covered just over 98% of repertoires. A TCR clonal expansion and chaos score per V-J combination was defined as the ratio of F50 clonal expansion to chaos observed in the TCRdist matrix. Features were reduced by Welch's t-statistics and random forest to approximately 13 V-J combinations, which fed a naive Bayes classifier. Thyroid-blood repertoire similarity was quantified with the Morisita-Horn index. In TCRdb, the public reads were trimmed at Q25 with fastp and aligned with MiXCR, with productive beta chains retained. For every CDR3 protein sequence, its rows merge into one entry that carries the most common genes and DNA. The V and J calls reflect TCRdb's pipeline rather than the authors' work. The sample includes some 1.1 million distinct CDR3 sequences, with about 36% observed a single time. The ten biggest clones cover around 10% of the sample.

Hyperthyroidism patients were newly diagnosed, with disease duration under 2 months, and aged 18 to 65 years. Patients with other autoimmune diseases, uncontrolled infections, pregnancy or lactation were excluded. Diagnosis relied on clinical symptoms, serum thyroxine, TRAb, thyroid ultrasound and orbital computed tomography. Trizol reagent was used to extract the total RNA, and its quality was then checked on an Agilent 2100 Bioanalyzer. These data belong to a study of Graves' ophthalmopathy and Graves' hyperthyroidism (dated by TCRdb to 2016 to 2019). With respect to the entire study: Stable hyperthyroidism was defined as no progression to ophthalmopathy within 18 months of follow-up. In total, 135 blood samples were TCR-sequenced: approximately 42 ophthalmopathy, 75 hyperthyroidism and some 17 hyperthyroidism-to-ophthalmopathy patients. An independent validation cohort comprised 18 hyperthyroidism patients and over 15 patients who later progressed from hyperthyroidism to ophthalmopathy. A discovery set of 95 to 100 patients (43 ophthalmopathy, 57 stable hyperthyroidism) was enrolled to explore V-J signatures distinguishing ophthalmopathy from hyperthyroidism. TCR beta repertoire signatures were used to distinguish Graves' ophthalmopathy from Graves' hyperthyroidism and to predict progression to ophthalmopathy. After sampling, hyperthyroidism patients received methimazole starting at 30 mg daily, and ophthalmopathy patients received high-dose intravenous methylprednisolone. In several hyperthyroidism patients, the T-cell repertoires found in thyroid tissue were compared with those found in blood. Paper-wide results and their limitations: In validation, the model predicted ophthalmopathy progression with more than 70% sensitivity and 72% to 80% specificity; 12 predicted patients were CT-confirmed with GO in a median of about 6.1 months. No statistical method was used to set the sample size in advance, and the investigators knew which group each participant was assigned to. In cross-validation, the 13-signature model distinguished ophthalmopathy from stable hyperthyroidism with approximately 88% sensitivity and 81.08% specificity, and in the test set the corresponding values were 80% and 75%. Among expanded thyroid clonotypes with frequency above 0.001, most also showed up in blood, which suggests that blood repertoires may reflect the thyroid immune response.

Taken from the germline V gene (reference sequence), the CDR1 and CDR2 loops are DFQATT and SNEGSKA. For this chain, trimming is 3 bases at the V end and 1 base at the J end, and the number of junction bases without a gene match is 2. The CDR3, from cysteine to phenylalanine, totals 13 residues. Solely the CDR3 DNA is kept, with 39 bases framed from the first base. Sample: peripheral blood or thyroid tissue (not recorded which). The receptor was derived from an adult man with Graves' hyperthyroidism. The V and J segments used are TRBV20-1 and TRBJ2-7, with TRBD1 identical over 8 junction bases. The CDR3 region reads CSASGDRSYEQYF. The base sequence is TGCAGTGCTAGCGGGGACAGGTCCTACGAGCAGTACTTC.